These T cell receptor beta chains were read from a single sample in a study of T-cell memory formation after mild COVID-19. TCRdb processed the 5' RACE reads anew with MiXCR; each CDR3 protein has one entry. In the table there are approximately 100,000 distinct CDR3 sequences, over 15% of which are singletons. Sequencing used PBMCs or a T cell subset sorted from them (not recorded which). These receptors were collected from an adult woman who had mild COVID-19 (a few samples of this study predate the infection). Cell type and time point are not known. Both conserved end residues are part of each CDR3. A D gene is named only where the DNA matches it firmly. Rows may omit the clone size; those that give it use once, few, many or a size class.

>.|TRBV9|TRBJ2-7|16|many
TGTGCCAGCAGCCCCTGGGACTCAGGGCGGCTCCACGAGCAGTACTTC
CASSPWDSGRLHEQYF
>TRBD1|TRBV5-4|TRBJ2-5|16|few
TGTGCCAGCAGAAGTACAGGGGGAGGATTCGGTGAGACCCAGTACTTC
CASRSTGGGFGETQYF
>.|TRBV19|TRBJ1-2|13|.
TGTGCCAGTAGTATCGGGGTAGGCTATGGCTACACCTTC
CASSIGVGYGYTF
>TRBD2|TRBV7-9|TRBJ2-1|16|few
TGTGCCAGCAGGGAGGGAATAGCGGGAATATACAATGAGCAGTTCTTC
CASREGIAGIYNEQFF
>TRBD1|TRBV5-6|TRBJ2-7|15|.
TGTGCCAGCACCTCCGGACAGGATAAGGCCTACGAGCAGTACTTC
CASTSGQDKAYEQYF
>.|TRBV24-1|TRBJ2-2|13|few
TGTGCCACCCAGGACACGAACACCGGGGAGCTGTTTTTT
CATQDTNTGELFF
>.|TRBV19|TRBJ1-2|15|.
TGTGCCAGTAGTATCACAGGTTATCAAAACTATGGCTACACCTTC
CASSITGYQNYGYTF
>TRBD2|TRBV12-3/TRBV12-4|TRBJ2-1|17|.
TGTGCCAGCAGTCCCCCGCTAGCGGGAGGGCCGTACAATGAGCAGTTCTTC
CASSPPLAGGPYNEQFF
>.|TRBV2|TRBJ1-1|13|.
TGTGCCAGCACCGTCGGGGCGGTCACTGAAGCTTTCTTT
CASTVGAVTEAFF
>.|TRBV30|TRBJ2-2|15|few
TGTGCCTGGAGTGTTCCGGATCGGGACACCGGGGAGCTGTTTTTT
CAWSVPDRDTGELFF
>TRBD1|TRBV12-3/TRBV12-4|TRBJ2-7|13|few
TGTGCCAGCAGTCCATCAGGGGGCGGCGAGCAGTACTTC
CASSPSGGGEQYF
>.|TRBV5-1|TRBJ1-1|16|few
TGCGCCAGCAGTGGAACACCGCTCCAGGAGAACACTGAAGCTTTCTTT
CASSGTPLQENTEAFF
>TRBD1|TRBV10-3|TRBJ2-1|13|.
TGTGCCATCAGTTATCCAGGGGGAAATGAGCAGTTCTTC
CAISYPGGNEQFF
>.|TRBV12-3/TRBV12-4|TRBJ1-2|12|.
TGTGCCAGCAGTCGTGTGTTTCGAGGCTACACCTTC
CASSRVFRGYTF
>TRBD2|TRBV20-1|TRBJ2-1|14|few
TGCAGTGCCCCCGGGACTAGCAGATACAATGAGCAGTTCTTC
CSAPGTSRYNEQFF
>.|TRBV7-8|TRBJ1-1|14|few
TGTGCCAGCAGCCTCGAGGCTGGGAACACTGAAGCTTTCTTT
CASSLEAGNTEAFF
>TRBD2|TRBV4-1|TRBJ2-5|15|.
TGCGCCAGCAGCCAAGGGACTAGCGGGGGGGAACCCCAGTACTTC
CASSQGTSGGEPQYF
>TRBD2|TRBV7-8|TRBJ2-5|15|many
TGTGCCAGCAGCCGATGGAGCGGGAGTACAGAGACCCAGTACTTC
CASSRWSGSTETQYF
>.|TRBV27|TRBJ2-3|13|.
TGTGCCAGCAGTTTTATCCAAGGAGATACGCAGTATTTT
CASSFIQGDTQYF
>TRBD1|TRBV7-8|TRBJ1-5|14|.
TGTGCCAGCAGTCCCGGGACAGGGGTTCAGCCCCAGCATTTT
CASSPGTGVQPQHF
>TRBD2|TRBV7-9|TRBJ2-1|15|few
TGTGCCAGCAAAGGGCGGGAGAGCTCCTACAATGAGCAGTTCTTC
CASKGRESSYNEQFF
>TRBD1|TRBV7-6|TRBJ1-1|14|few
TGTGCCAGCAGCTTCTTCAACCGGGACAGGGAAGCTTTCTTT
CASSFFNRDREAFF
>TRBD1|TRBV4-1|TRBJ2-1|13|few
TGCGCCAGCAGCCAAGGGACAGGGTACGAGCAGTTCTTC
CASSQGTGYEQFF
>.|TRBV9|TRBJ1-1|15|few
TGTGCCAGCAGCGAGGGGGGCCAGGGGTACACTGAAGCTTTCTTT
CASSEGGQGYTEAFF
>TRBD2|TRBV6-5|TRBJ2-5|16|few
TGTGCCAGCAGTTACTCCGGGACTAGCGGTCAAGAGACCCAGTACTTC
CASSYSGTSGQETQYF
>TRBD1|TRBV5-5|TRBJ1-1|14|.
TGTGCCAGCAGGGGGACAGGGATTCTCACTGAAGCTTTCTTT
CASRGTGILTEAFF
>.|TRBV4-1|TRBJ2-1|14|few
TGCGCCAGCAGCCAAGATTGGAGTCCCGAGGAGCAGTTCTTC
CASSQDWSPEEQFF
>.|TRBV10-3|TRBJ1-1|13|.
TGTGCCATCAGTGAGTCACAATTGGATGAAGCTTTCTTT
CAISESQLDEAFF
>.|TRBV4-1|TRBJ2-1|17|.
TGCGCCAGCAGCCAACCCAATCCGGGACTCGACTTTAATGAGCAGTTCTTC
CASSQPNPGLDFNEQFF
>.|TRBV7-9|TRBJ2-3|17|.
TGTGCCAGCAGCCGGTCCCCTCCTGGGATAGAAACAGATACGCAGTATTTT
CASSRSPPGIETDTQYF
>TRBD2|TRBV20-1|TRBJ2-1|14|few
TGCAGTGCCTACCTAGCGGGAGTCGACCATGAGCAGTTCTTC
CSAYLAGVDHEQFF
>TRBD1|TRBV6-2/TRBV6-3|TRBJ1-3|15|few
TGTGCCAGCACCGAAGGGACAGGCATGGGAAACCATATATATTTT
CASTEGTGMGNHIYF
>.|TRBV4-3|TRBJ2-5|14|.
TGCGCCAGCAGCCAAGACCCTATAGGAGAGACCCAGTACTTC
CASSQDPIGETQYF
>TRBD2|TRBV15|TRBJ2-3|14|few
TGTGCCACCAGCCCCCGAGTAGCGGGGGAAACGCAGTATTTT
CATSPRVAGETQYF
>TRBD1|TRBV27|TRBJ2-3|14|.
TGTGCCAGCAGCCCGACAGGGGGCTTAGATACGCAGTATTTT
CASSPTGGLDTQYF
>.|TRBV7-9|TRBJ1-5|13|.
TGTGCCAGCAGCTTGGGAGGGGAACAGCCCCAGCATTTT
CASSLGGEQPQHF
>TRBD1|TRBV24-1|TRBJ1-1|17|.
TGTGCCACCAGTACTACAGGGGGCCCAAGCTTGAACACTGAAGCTTTCTTT
CATSTTGGPSLNTEAFF
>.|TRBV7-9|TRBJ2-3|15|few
TGTGCCAGCAGCGGGGTGCCCGCCGCGGCAGATACGCAGTATTTT
CASSGVPAAADTQYF
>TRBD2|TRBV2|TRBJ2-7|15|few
TGTGCCAGCAGTGTTTCTAGCGGAATGTACTACGAGCAGTACTTC
CASSVSSGMYYEQYF
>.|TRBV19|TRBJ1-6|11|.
TGTGCCAGTAGTATACGAGGACAACTCCACTTT
CASSIRGQLHF
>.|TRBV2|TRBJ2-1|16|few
TGTGCCAGCAGTGAATTCATGCAGGGGCCCTACAATGAGCAGTTCTTC
CASSEFMQGPYNEQFF
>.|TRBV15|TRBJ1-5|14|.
TGTGCCACCAGCCCCAGGGTTAGCAATCAGCCCCAGCATTTT
CATSPRVSNQPQHF